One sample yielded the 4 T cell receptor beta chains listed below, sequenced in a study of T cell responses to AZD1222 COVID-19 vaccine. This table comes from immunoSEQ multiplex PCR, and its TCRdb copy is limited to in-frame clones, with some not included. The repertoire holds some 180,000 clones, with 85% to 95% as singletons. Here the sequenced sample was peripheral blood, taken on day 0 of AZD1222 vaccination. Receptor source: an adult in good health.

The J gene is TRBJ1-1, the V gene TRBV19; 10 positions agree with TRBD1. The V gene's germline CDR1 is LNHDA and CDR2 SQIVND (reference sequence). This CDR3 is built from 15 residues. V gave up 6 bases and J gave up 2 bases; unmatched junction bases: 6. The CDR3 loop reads CASSPGTGVNTEAFF. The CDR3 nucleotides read TGTGCCAGTAGCCCCGGGACAGGGGTAAACACTGAAGCTTTCTTT. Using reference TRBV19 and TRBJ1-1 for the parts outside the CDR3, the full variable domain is DGGITQSPKYLFRKEGQNVTLSCEQNLNHDAMYWYRQDPGQGLRLIYYSQIVNDFQKGDIAEGYSVSREKKESFPLTVTSAQKNPTAFYLCASSPGTGVNTEAFFGQGTRLTVV.

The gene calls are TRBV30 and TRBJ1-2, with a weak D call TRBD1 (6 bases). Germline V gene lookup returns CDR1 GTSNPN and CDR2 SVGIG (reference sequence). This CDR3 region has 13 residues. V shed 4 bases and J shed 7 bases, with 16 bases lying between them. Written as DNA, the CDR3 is TGTGCCTGGACCGTCCGGGGGGCGCTTGGCTACACCTTC. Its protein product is CAWTVRGALGYTF. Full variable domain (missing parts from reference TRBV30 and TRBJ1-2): SQTIHQWPATLVQPVGSPLSLECTVEGTSNPNLYWYRQAAGRGLQLLFYSVGIGQISSEVPQNLSASRPQDRQFILSSKKLLLSDSGFYLCAWTVRGALGYTFGSGTRLTVV.

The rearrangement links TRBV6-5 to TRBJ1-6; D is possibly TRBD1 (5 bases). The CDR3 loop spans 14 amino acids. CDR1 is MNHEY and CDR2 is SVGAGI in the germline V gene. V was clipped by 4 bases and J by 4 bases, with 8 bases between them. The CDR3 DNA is TGTGCCAGCAGTTTTGACAGATATAATTCACCCCTCCACTTT. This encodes CASSFDRYNSPLHF.

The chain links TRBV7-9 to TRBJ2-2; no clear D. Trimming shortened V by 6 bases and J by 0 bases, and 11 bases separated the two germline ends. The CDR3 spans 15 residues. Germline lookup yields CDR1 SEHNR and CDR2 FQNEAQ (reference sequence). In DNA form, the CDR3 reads TGTGCCAGCAGACTACGGTTCGCGAACACCGGGGAGCTGTTTTTT. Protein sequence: CASRLRFANTGELFF.